This T cell receptor (beta chain) was identified in a study of OX40 agonist ivuxolimab in advanced cancers. This clone was seen many times. What it recognizes is unknown. Blood specimens came from baseline, cycle 4 day 1, and cycle 7 day 1. Study results and caveats: Several nonresponders also turned out to have low normalized T-cell clonal expansion.

Assay used: immunoSEQ multiplex PCR; TCRdb lists only in-frame clones, some missing. Of about 36,000 clones in the sample, 74% were seen once. Looked up from germline, CDR1 is SGHKS and CDR2 is YYEKEE (reference sequence). The CDR3 spans 15 residues. Losses at the gene ends were 5 bases for V and 4 bases for J; bases not matched to a gene: 9. The TCR was taken from an adult with an advanced solid tumor such as melanoma, head and neck, liver or kidney cancer. The rearrangement links TRBV5-5 to TRBJ2-7; 10 nucleotides match TRBD1. This specimen consisted of CD4+ or CD8+ T cells sorted from blood, obtained in a trial of the OX40 agonist ivuxolimab. CDR3: CASSRIRTGGYEQYF. The CDR3 nucleotides read TGTGCCAGCAGTCGGATTAGGACAGGGGGGTACGAGCAGTACTTC.